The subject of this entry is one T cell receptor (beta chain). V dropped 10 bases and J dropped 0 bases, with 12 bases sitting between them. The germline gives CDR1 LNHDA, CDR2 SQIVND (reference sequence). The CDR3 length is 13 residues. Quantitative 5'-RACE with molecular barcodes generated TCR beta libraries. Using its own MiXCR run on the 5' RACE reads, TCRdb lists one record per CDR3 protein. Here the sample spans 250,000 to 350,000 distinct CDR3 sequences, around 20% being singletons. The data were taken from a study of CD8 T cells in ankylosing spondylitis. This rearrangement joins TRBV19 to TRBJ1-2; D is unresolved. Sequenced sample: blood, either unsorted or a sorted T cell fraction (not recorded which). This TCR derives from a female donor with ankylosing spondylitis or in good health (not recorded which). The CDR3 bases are TGTGCCACCCAGCCCCGGGCTAACTATGGCTACACCTTC. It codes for CATQPRANYGYTF.